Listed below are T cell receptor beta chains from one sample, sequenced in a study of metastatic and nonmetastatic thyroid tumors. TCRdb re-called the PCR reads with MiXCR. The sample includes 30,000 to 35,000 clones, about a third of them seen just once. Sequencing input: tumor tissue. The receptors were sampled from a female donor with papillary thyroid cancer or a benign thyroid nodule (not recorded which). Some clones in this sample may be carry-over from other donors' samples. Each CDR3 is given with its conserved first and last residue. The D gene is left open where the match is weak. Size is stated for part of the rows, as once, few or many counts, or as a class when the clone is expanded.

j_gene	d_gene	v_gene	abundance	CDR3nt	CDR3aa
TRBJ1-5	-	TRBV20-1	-	TGCAGTGCTAGCAAAGCGTCTAGCAATCAGCCCCAGCATTTT	CSASKASSNQPQHF
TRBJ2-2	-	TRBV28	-	TGTGTCAGCACCCACAGGGATTTCACCGGGGAGCTGTTTTTT	CVSTHRDFTGELFF
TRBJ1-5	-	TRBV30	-	TGTGCCTCCCTAATGCGAGGAAATCAGCCCCAGCATTTT	CASLMRGNQPQHF
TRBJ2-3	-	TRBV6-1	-	TGTGCCATCGAACAGGGTTTCCCCGATACGCAGTATTTT	CAIEQGFPDTQYF
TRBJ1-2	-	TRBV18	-	TGTGCCAGCTCACCGCGGACGGAGGCGGACTATGGCTACACCTTC	CASSPRTEADYGYTF
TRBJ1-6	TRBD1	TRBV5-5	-	TGTGCCAGCAGCTTGGAGACAGGGGATAAGTCACCCCTCCACTTT	CASSLETGDKSPLHF
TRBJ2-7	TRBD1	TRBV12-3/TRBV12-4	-	TGTGCCAGCAGTCCCGGGACAGGGAGCCACGAGCAGTACTTC	CASSPGTGSHEQYF
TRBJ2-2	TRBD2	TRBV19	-	TGTGCCAGTAGGTCAGCGGGGGCGAGCACCGGGGAGCTGTTTTTT	CASRSAGASTGELFF
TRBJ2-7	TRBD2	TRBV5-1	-	TGCGCCAGCAGCTTACCTGAAGCGGGAGGGTACGAGCAGTACTTC	CASSLPEAGGYEQYF
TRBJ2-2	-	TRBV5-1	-	TGCGCCAGCAGCTCTACCGGGGAGCTGTTTTTT	CASSSTGELFF
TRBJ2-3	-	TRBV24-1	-	TGTGCCACCAGTGATTTGAAAGCAGGGGGAGGCAATACGCAGTATTTT	CATSDLKAGGGNTQYF
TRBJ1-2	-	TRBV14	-	TGTGCCAGCAGCCACCGACCGCGACGTAACTATGGCTACACCTTC	CASSHRPRRNYGYTF
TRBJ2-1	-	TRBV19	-	TGTGCCAGTAGCAATTTCCAAGGAGATGAGCAGTTCTTC	CASSNFQGDEQFF
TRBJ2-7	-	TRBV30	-	TGTGCCTGTACTCATGGGAACTACGAGCAGTACTTC	CACTHGNYEQYF
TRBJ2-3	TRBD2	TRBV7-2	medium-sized	TGTGCCAGCAGCTTAGCGGCTAGCGGAAACACAGATACGCAGTATTTT	CASSLAASGNTDTQYF
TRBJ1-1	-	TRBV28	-	TGTGCCAGCAGCCCATTAGGCGGTCCGGGCATGAACACTGAAGCTTTCTTT	CASSPLGGPGMNTEAFF
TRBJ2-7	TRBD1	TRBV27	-	TGTGCCAGCAGTTTGACAGGGGGCTTATACGAGCAGTACTTC	CASSLTGGLYEQYF
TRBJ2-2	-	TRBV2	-	TGTGCCAGCAGGAAGGGGGGGTCCACCGGGGAGCTGTTTTTT	CASRKGGSTGELFF
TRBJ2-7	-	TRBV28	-	TGTGCCAGCACCTCAATAGCCAGCCCGCCTTTGGAGCAGTACTTC	CASTSIASPPLEQYF
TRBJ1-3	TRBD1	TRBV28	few	TGTGCCAGCAGTCCCGCCGGGACAGCCTCTGGAAACACCATATATTTT	CASSPAGTASGNTIYF
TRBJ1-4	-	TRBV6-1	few	TGTGCCAGCAGTGAGCCGGGGGACCCCGAGGGGGAAAAACTGTTTTTT	CASSEPGDPEGEKLFF
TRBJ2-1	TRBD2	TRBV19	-	TGTGCCAGTAGTATGTTGGGTGCGGCCAGCGGGGGCGGATACAATGAGCAGTTCTTC	CASSMLGAASGGGYNEQFF
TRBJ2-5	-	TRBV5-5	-	TGTTCCAGCAGCTTACCCCCGACAGGGTCCGGGGGAGAGACCCAGTACTTC	CSSSLPPTGSGGETQYF
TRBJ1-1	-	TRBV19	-	TGTGCCAGTAGTATCGCGGTGTCTCTGAACACTGAAGCTTTCTTT	CASSIAVSLNTEAFF
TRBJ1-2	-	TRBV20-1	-	TGCAGTGCTAGTTATTCAGGGCGCTATGGCTACACCTTC	CSASYSGRYGYTF
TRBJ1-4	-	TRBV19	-	TGTGCCAGTACCACCGGGAACCTTAATGAAAAACTGTTTTTT	CASTTGNLNEKLFF
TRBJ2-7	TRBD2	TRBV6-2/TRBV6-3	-	TGTGCCAGCAGTTCCGGGACTAGCGGCTCCTACGAGCAGTACTTC	CASSSGTSGSYEQYF
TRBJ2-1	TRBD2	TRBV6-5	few	TGTGCCAGCAGTTACGGGACTAGCGGGAGGAGCGAGCAGTTCTTC	CASSYGTSGRSEQFF
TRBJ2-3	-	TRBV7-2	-	TGTGCCAGCAGCTTAGGCCCAGGGACAGATACGCAGTATTTT	CASSLGPGTDTQYF
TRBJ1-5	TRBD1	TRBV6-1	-	TGTGCCAGCAGTAAACCCCCGGGACAGGGGGGAGATCAGCCCCAGCATTTT	CASSKPPGQGGDQPQHF
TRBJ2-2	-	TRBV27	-	TGTGCCAGCAAAACGGAATCCGGGGAGCTGTTTTTT	CASKTESGELFF
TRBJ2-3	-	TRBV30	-	TGTGCCTTAGCGCCCAGCACAGATACGCAGTATTTT	CALAPSTDTQYF
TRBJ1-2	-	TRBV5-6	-	TGTGCCAGCAGCTTGTGGGGTAGCCGTGGCTACACCTTC	CASSLWGSRGYTF
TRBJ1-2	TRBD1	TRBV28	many	TGTGCCAGCAGTCTCTCGTGGCTGGACAGGCGAAACTATGGCTACACCTTC	CASSLSWLDRRNYGYTF
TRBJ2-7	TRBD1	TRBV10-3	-	TGTGCCATCAGCCTCGGACAGGGAGTTTTTTACGAGCAGTACTTC	CAISLGQGVFYEQYF
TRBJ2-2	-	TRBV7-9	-	TGTGCCAGCAGCTTTGGAGGGGGTGACACCGGGGAGCTGTTTTTT	CASSFGGGDTGELFF
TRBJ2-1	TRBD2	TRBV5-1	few	TGCGCCAGCAGCAGACGGACTAGCGGGGTACAGGGTGAGCAGTTCTTC	CASSRRTSGVQGEQFF
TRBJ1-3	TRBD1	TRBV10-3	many	TGTGCCATCAGTGACCCGAGACAGGGGATAGAAGACACCATATATTTT	CAISDPRQGIEDTIYF
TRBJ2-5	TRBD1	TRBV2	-	TGTGCCAGCACTGGCCCGGGACAGGGGGGCCAAGAGACCCAGTACTTC	CASTGPGQGGQETQYF
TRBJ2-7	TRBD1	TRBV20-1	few	TGCAGTGCTGGGGGGGGGACAGGGAGCTCCTACGAGCAGTACTTC	CSAGGGTGSSYEQYF
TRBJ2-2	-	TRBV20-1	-	TGCAGTGCTAGAGACCAGGACGGGAACACCGGGGAGCTGTTTTTT	CSARDQDGNTGELFF
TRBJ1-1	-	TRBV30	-	TGTGCCTGGAGTGTACGAGGGCGGGGTGAAGCTTTCTTT	CAWSVRGRGEAFF
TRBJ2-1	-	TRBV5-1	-	TGCGCCAGCAGCTTGCTTGGGTCAGAGAATTACAATGAGCAGTTCTTC	CASSLLGSENYNEQFF
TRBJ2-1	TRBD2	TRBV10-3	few	TGTGCCATCAGTGGTTTTTCTAGCGGGAGATCGACTTACTACAATGAGCAGTTCTTC	CAISGFSSGRSTYYNEQFF
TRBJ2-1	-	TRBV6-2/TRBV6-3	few	TGTGCCAGCAGTCTCGGGGACTCCGAGCAGTTCTTC	CASSLGDSEQFF
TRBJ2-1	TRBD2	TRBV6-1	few	TGTGCCAGCAGTGACCTAGCGGGAGGGGACAATGAGCAGTTCTTC	CASSDLAGGDNEQFF
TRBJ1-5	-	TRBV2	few	TGTGCCAGCAGTGGGATCAACTCAAGCAATCAGCCCCAGCATTTT	CASSGINSSNQPQHF
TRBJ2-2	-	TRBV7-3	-	TGTGCCAGCAGCTTAGGGCGGGGCGGGGAGCTGTTTTTT	CASSLGRGGELFF
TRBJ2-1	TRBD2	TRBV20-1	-	TGCAGTGCTAGAGCGTACCCGGGACTAGCGGCAGGATCTGAGCAGTTCTTC	CSARAYPGLAAGSEQFF
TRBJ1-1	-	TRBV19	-	TGTGCCAGTAGTATTGGCAGGGAAGCTTTGGTGAACACTGAAGCTTTCTTT	CASSIGREALVNTEAFF
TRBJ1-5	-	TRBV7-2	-	TGTGCCAGCAGCTTAGGGTACGGTGGGTATCAGCCCCAGCATTTT	CASSLGYGGYQPQHF
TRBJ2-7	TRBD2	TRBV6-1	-	TGTGCCAGCAGTCCTAGCGGGAATTCCTACGAGCAGTACTTC	CASSPSGNSYEQYF